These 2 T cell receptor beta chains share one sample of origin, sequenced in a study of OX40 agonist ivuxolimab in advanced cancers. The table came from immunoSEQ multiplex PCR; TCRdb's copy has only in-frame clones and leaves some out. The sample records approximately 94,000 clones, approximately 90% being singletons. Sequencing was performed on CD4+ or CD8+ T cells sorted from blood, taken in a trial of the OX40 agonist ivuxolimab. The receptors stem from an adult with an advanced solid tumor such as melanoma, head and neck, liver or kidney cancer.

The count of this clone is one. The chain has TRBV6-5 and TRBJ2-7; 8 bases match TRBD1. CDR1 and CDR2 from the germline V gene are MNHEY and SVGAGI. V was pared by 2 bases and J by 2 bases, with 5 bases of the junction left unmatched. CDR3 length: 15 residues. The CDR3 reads CASSYRGQGTYEQYF. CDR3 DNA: TGTGCCAGCAGTTACCGCGGACAGGGCACCTACGAGCAGTACTTC.

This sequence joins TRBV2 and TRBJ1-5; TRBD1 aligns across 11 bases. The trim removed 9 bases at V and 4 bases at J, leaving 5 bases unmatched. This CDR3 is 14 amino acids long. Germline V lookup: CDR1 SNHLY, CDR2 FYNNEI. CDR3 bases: TGTGCCAGTGGGGGACAGGGGGGGAATCAGCCCCAGCATTTT. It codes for CASGGQGGNQPQHF.